This T cell receptor beta chain was identified in a study of a mutant IDH1 vaccine in newly diagnosed glioma. Study overall: Earlier treatment was radiotherapy, temozolomide, or both, with most getting both. Findings and limits, study-wide: Pseudoprogression looked unconnected to shifts in top peripheral T cell clonotypes.

Some clones are missing from TCRdb's copy, which holds only in-frame ones; the method was immunoSEQ multiplex PCR. Altogether about 56,000 clones are present, over 70% being singletons, with the ten largest covering 5% to 6%. Details on this clone: Its specificity is not known.

Trimming shortened V by 3 bases and J by 3 bases, and 9 bases separated the two germline ends. CDR3 length: 13 residues. The germline V gene has CDR1 SGHTA and CDR2 FQGTGA. Indicated time point: week 47, end of study. The study gave 300 ug of mutant IDH1 20-mer peptide per vaccine dose, with topical imiquimod. The V and J genes are TRBV7-3 and TRBJ2-7; perhaps D is TRBD1 or TRBD2 (6 bases each). The sample here was PBMCs, taken from a glioma patient whose treatment included an IDH1 peptide vaccine. The origin of this receptor is a man aged 50 to 59 with glioma. The CDR3 DNA reads TGTGCCAGCAGCTTCGGAGGGGGCTACGAGCAGTACTTC. It translates to CASSFGGGYEQYF.